Presented here are 30 T cell receptor beta chains from one specimen sequenced in a study of cytomegalovirus exposure and HLA in healthy donors. PCR used 60 Vbeta primers and 13 Jbeta primers. Using immunoSEQ multiplex PCR, the repertoire was profiled, and TCRdb retains in-frame clones only, with some absent. Of 35,000 to 45,000 clones in the sample, about 60% were seen once. The sequencing sample was made of PBMCs. All receptors come from a man in his sixties in good health and CMV-seropositive.

The genes are TRBV6-6 and TRBJ2-3; weak D call: TRBD1 (5 bases). CDR1 and CDR2 (germline): MNHNY, SVGAGI (reference sequence). The CDR3 covers 16 residues. Trimming stripped 6 bases from V and 2 bases from J, with 18 bases between. The CDR3 DNA is TGTGCCAGCAGCGTTCTGTCGACAGAGACCACAGATACGCAGTATTTT. Translation gives CASSVLSTETTDTQYF.

The sample holds a few counts of this clone. The genes are TRBV6-5 and TRBJ2-2; a possible D gene is TRBD1 (5 bases). The CDR3 extends over 12 amino acids. V dropped 9 bases and J dropped 1 base, with 6 bases sitting between them. The germline V gene encodes CDR1 MNHEY and CDR2 SVGAGI. In DNA, the CDR3 is TGTGCCAGTGGACAGAACACCGGGGAGCTGTTTTTT. Its protein is CASGQNTGELFF.

The chain is built from TRBV5-4 and TRBJ2-7, with 8 nucleotides matching TRBD2. The germline gives CDR1 SGHNT, CDR2 YYREEE (reference sequence). The CDR3 extends over 12 amino acids. The junction had 7 bases not matched to a gene; V was cut back by 9 bases and J by 5 bases. CDR3 DNA: TGTGCCACGCGGGGGGAGGGCGACGAGCAGTACTTC. Amino acids: CATRGEGDEQYF.

This chain connects TRBV5-1 to TRBJ2-1; a possible D gene is TRBD2 (5 bases). The germline V gene has CDR1 SGHRS and CDR2 YFSETQ. Between the trimmed V and J ends, which lost 0 bases and 6 bases, there was a span of 13 bases. The CDR3 is made up of 15 amino acids. DNA of the CDR3: TGCGCCAGCAGCTTGGATGGAGGATCAGGCAATGAGCAGTTCTTC. Amino acids: CASSLDGGSGNEQFF.

The chain links TRBV5-5 to TRBJ2-2, with TRBD2 as a possible D gene (6 bases). CDR3 size: 16 residues. Germline CDR1 reads SGHKS; CDR2 reads YYEKEE (reference sequence). V lost 5 bases and J lost 4, with 18 bases in between. CDR3 bases: TGTGCCAGCAGTCCTCCCAGCGGAGGGGTCACCGGGGAGCTGTTTTTT. Its protein is CASSPPSGGVTGELFF.

The CDR3 bases are TGTGCCAGCAGCTTCCTGAGCTCCTACAATGAGCAGTTCTTC. Translating gives CASSFLSSYNEQFF. V and J are TRBV7-2 and TRBJ2-1; D gene uncertain. The V gene lost 3 bases and the J gene lost 0 bases, with 6 bases spanning the gap. The germline V gene has CDR1 SGHTA and CDR2 FQGNSA. CDR3 length: 14 residues.

V is TRBV5-1 and J is TRBJ2-7; D may be TRBD2 (6 bases). Trimming pared 5 bases from V and 6 bases from J, leaving 18 bases between. The CDR3 sequence is 14 residues long. CDR1 and CDR2 from the germline V gene are SGHRS and YFSETQ. CDR3 sequence: CASSSRTGVGEQYF. In nucleotides, the CDR3 is TGCGCCAGCAGTTCAAGGACGGGAGTGGGCGAGCAGTACTTC.

V is TRBV14 and J is TRBJ1-1; a possible D gene is TRBD1 (5 bases). From germline, CDR1 is SGHDN and CDR2 FVKESK. This CDR3 comprises 14 residues. V was trimmed by 2 bases and J by 4 bases, leaving 11 bases between them. The CDR3 DNA reads TGTGCCAGCAGCCAACAACTTGGGGCCACTGAAGCTTTCTTT. Protein product: CASSQQLGATEAFF. Looking up the rest from reference TRBV14 and TRBJ1-1 gives the full variable domain: EAGVTQFPSHSVIEKGQTVTLRCDPISGHDNLYWYRRVMGKEIKFLLHFVKESKQDESGMPNNRFLAERTGGTYSTLKVQPAELEDSGVYFCASSQQLGATEAFFGQGTRLTVV.

This clone has more than one count but fewer than ten. This chain links TRBV7-8 with TRBJ2-1; no clear D gene. CDR1 and CDR2 from the germline V gene are SGHVS and FQNEAQ. V gave up 3 bases and J gave up 7 bases, with 19 bases separating them. The CDR3 covers 16 residues. CDR3 nucleotides: TGTGCCAGCAGCTTCCGGGTAGCACGCTTACCTAATGAGCAGTTCTTC. Residues: CASSFRVARLPNEQFF.

The gene calls are TRBV29-1 and TRBJ2-7, with 8 bases lining up with TRBD1. V gave up 4 bases and J gave up 1 base; unmatched junction bases: 12. The CDR3 totals 16 residues. CDR1 is SQVTM, CDR2 ANQGSEA, per germline. CDR3 sequence: CSVVPMDRVASYEQYF. CDR3 sequence (DNA): TGCAGCGTTGTCCCTATGGACAGGGTGGCTTCCTACGAGCAGTACTTC.

The rearrangement links TRBV5-1 to TRBJ2-1, with D perhaps TRBD2 (6 bases). Trimming removed 2 bases from V and 4 bases from J, with 13 bases in between. The CDR3 sequence is 15 residues long. Germline V CDR1 and CDR2: SGHRS, YFSETQ. CDR3 loop: CASSFRLGAYNEQFF. The CDR3 DNA reads as TGCGCCAGCAGCTTCAGACTAGGGGCTTACAATGAGCAGTTCTTC. The full variable domain, with the rest looked up from reference TRBV5-1 and TRBJ2-1, is KAGVTQTPRYLIKTRGQQVTLSCSPISGHRSVSWYQQTPGQGLQFLFEYFSETQRNKGNFPGRFSGRQFSNSRSEMNVSTLELGDSALYLCASSFRLGAYNEQFFGPGTRLTVL.

This clone was observed a few times. The CDR3, as DNA: TGTGCCACCAGCAGGGCCCCACAGGAGAGCAATCAGCCCCAGCATTTT. This encodes CATSRAPQESNQPQHF. V usage is TRBV15 and J usage is TRBJ1-5; tentatively, D is TRBD1 (5 bases). The CDR3 has 16 residues. Germline CDR1 LNHNV, CDR2 YYDKDF (reference sequence). Trimming cost V 3 bases and J 1 base, with 13 bases left between them.

J is TRBJ2-1 and V is TRBV5-1, with 9 bases aligning to TRBD2. The V gene's germline CDR1 is SGHRS and CDR2 YFSETQ. The CDR3 consists of 14 residues. After removal of 7 bases from V and 0 bases from J, the junction contained 2 bases not matched to a gene. The CDR3 coding sequence is TGCGCCAGCTCGACTAGCGGCTCCTACAATGAGCAGTTCTTC. It specifies CASSTSGSYNEQFF.

In this sample, this clone turned up a few times. This rearrangement joins TRBV5-1 to TRBJ2-2, with 7 bases identical to TRBD1. Germline CDR1 and CDR2: SGHRS and YFSETQ. The CDR3 length is 17 residues. Trimming at V came to 4 bases and at J to 4 bases, leaving 13 bases not matched to a gene. CDR3 DNA sequence: TGCGCCAGCAGCGTAGGTCCCGACAGGGTGGGCACCGGGGAGCTGTTTTTT. Translated: CASSVGPDRVGTGELFF.

This chain links TRBV5-1 with TRBJ2-3, with D possibly TRBD1 on 7 matching bases. This CDR3 has 15 residues. Germline loops: CDR1 SGHRS, CDR2 YFSETQ. V was shortened by 1 base and J by 5 bases, with 14 bases between the two germline ends. DNA for the CDR3: TGCGCCAGCAGCTTGTTGGGCGGGACAGTAGATACGCAGTATTTT. The encoded protein is CASSLLGGTVDTQYF.

J is TRBJ1-1 and V is TRBV29-1; D is perhaps TRBD1 (5 bases). CDR3 size: 14 residues. Trimming removed 4 bases at V and 4 bases at J, with 16 bases between. CDR1 is SQVTM, CDR2 ANQGSEA, per germline. CDR3 residues: CSVVGRGLFTEAFF. CDR3 DNA sequence: TGCAGCGTTGTTGGACGGGGACTGTTCACTGAAGCTTTCTTT. The variable domain in full, with the rest retrieved from reference TRBV29-1 and TRBJ1-1, is SAVISQKPSRDICQRGTSLTIQCQVDSQVTMMFWYRQQPGQSLTLIATANQGSEATYESGFVIDKFPISRPNLTFSTLTVSNMSPEDSSIYLCSVVGRGLFTEAFFGQGTRLTVV.

The rearrangement links TRBV29-1 to TRBJ2-2; a possible D gene is TRBD2 (6 bases). Trimming took off 6 bases at V and 1 base at J, with 15 bases between the two ends. CDR1 and CDR2 (germline): SQVTM, ANQGSEA. The CDR3 totals 15 residues. The CDR3 coding sequence is TGCAGCGTCCCCCTTCCCGGGGGGAACACCGGGGAGCTGTTTTTT. This encodes CSVPLPGGNTGELFF.

The chain couples TRBV7-6 to TRBJ2-2; 11 bases map to TRBD2. The CDR3 consists of 16 residues. Germline-derived CDR1 and CDR2 are SGHVS and FNYEAQ. Trimming at V came to 5 bases and at J to 4 bases, leaving 6 bases not matched to a gene. The CDR3 DNA sequence: TGTGCCAGCAGCCTGCGACTAGCGGGACTCACCGGGGAGCTGTTTTTT. Translated: CASSLRLAGLTGELFF.

The V and J genes are TRBV5-6 and TRBJ2-6; weak D call: TRBD1 (5 bases). Germline CDR1 reads SGHDT; CDR2 reads YYEEEE. The CDR3 extends over 16 amino acids. V lost 3 bases, J lost 1 base, and 11 bases lay in between. CDR3 region: CASSSNPGSGANVLTF. The CDR3 nucleotides read TGTGCCAGCAGCTCGAATCCAGGGTCTGGGGCCAACGTCCTGACTTTC.

This clone came up a few times. The rearrangement links TRBV28 to TRBJ1-2; D not certain. The CDR3 covers 13 residues. CDR1 and CDR2 from the germline V gene are MDHEN and SYDVKM. V lost 4 bases, J lost 5 bases, and 11 bases lay in between. This CDR3 reads CASSSTDLYGYTF. CDR3 coding DNA: TGTGCCAGCAGTTCGACGGACTTATATGGCTACACCTTC.

This rearrangement joins TRBV11-3 to TRBJ2-1; 12 positions agree with TRBD2. CDR3 length: 15 residues. Trimming removed 5 bases from V and 9 bases from J; junction bases left unmatched: 8. Germline loops: CDR1 SGHNT, CDR2 YENEEA. CDR3 amino acids: CASSVTGLAGSEQFF. The CDR3 DNA sequence: TGTGCCAGCAGCGTCACGGGACTAGCGGGCAGTGAGCAGTTCTTC.

This clone turned up a few times. The chain is built from TRBV7-9 and TRBJ2-5; the D gene is possibly TRBD2 (5 bases). Trimming took off 3 bases at V and 5 bases at J, with 13 bases between the two ends. CDR1 SEHNR and CDR2 FQNEAQ come from the germline V gene (reference sequence). The CDR3 is made up of 14 amino acids. CDR3 region: CASSLMSSRETQYF. CDR3 nucleotide sequence: TGTGCCAGCAGCTTGATGTCTAGCCGCGAGACCCAGTACTTC.

The chain uses TRBV5-1 and TRBJ2-5; 7 positions match TRBD1. The trim removed 4 bases at V and 4 bases at J, leaving 4 bases unmatched. CDR1 is SGHRS, CDR2 YFSETQ, per germline. There are 13 residues in the CDR3. Here the CDR3 DNA reads TGCGCCAGCAGCCCGGGACAGTTAGAGACCCAGTACTTC. Translated: CASSPGQLETQYF. The variable domain in full, completed from reference TRBV5-1 and TRBJ2-5, reads KAGVTQTPRYLIKTRGQQVTLSCSPISGHRSVSWYQQTPGQGLQFLFEYFSETQRNKGNFPGRFSGRQFSNSRSEMNVSTLELGDSALYLCASSPGQLETQYFGPGTRLLVL.

The chain uses TRBV6-5 and TRBJ2-2; a weak D match, TRBD1 (6 bases). V was clipped by 6 bases and J by 4 bases, with 12 bases between them. Germline-derived CDR1 and CDR2 are MNHEY and SVGAGI. This CDR3 has 14 amino acids. CDR3 loop: CASRPPRGTGELFF. For the CDR3, the DNA is TGTGCCAGCAGACCCCCCAGGGGCACCGGGGAGCTGTTTTTT.

The chain has TRBV30 and TRBJ2-7, with D possibly TRBD2 on 6 matching bases. Trimming shortened V by 1 base and J by 4 bases, and 14 bases separated the two germline ends. This CDR3 is built from 14 residues. Germline CDR1 and CDR2: GTSNPN and SVGIG (reference sequence). The DNA of the CDR3 is TGTGCCTGGAGTGCGGGACTGGAGACATACGAGCAGTACTTC. It yields the protein CAWSAGLETYEQYF.

Only a few counts were recorded for this clone. The chain uses TRBV29-1 and TRBJ2-1; D gene ambiguous. From germline, CDR1 is SQVTM and CDR2 ANQGSEA. The germline V and J ends were trimmed by 0 bases and 5 bases, with 11 bases remaining between them. CDR3 length: 14 amino acids. The CDR3 spells CSVEDGHNNNEQFF. Written as DNA, the CDR3 is TGCAGCGTTGAAGATGGGCACAACAACAATGAGCAGTTCTTC.

This chain links TRBV29-1 with TRBJ2-2; 10 bases map to TRBD1. Per the germline V gene, CDR1 is SQVTM and CDR2 is ANQGSEA. Trimming took 3 bases from V and 4 from J; bases not matched to a gene: 5. The CDR3 covers 15 residues. CDR3 DNA: TGCAGCGTTGAGACCGGGACAGGGGCCACCGGGGAGCTGTTTTTT. This codes for CSVETGTGATGELFF.

CDR3 loop: CASSAYQETQYF. CDR3 sequence (DNA): TGTGCCAGCAGCGCGTACCAAGAGACCCAGTACTTC. V is TRBV5-4 and J is TRBJ2-5; D not resolved. The ends were cut back, 4 bases at V and 0 bases at J, with 4 bases in the middle. This CDR3 spans 12 amino acids. Per the germline V gene, CDR1 is SGHNT and CDR2 is YYREEE (reference sequence).

This chain uses TRBV6-5 with TRBJ2-7, with 8 bases matching TRBD2. Germline V gene sequence: CDR1 MNHEY, CDR2 SVGAGI. V gave up 6 bases and J gave up 0 bases; unmatched junction bases: 4. This CDR3 has 14 amino acids. CDR3 amino acids: CASSRSGGSYEQYF. In nucleotides, the CDR3 is TGTGCCAGCAGCCGGAGCGGGGGCTCCTACGAGCAGTACTTC.

In the case of this clone: Other DNA variants within this sample encode the same CDR3. The chain employs TRBV5-4 and TRBJ2-5, with D possibly TRBD1 on 6 matching bases. Trimming removed 5 bases from V and 1 base from J, with 9 bases in between. The CDR3 loop spans 13 amino acids. The germline gives CDR1 SGHNT, CDR2 YYREEE (reference sequence). As DNA, the CDR3 is TGTGCCAGCAGTGGGACACCCCAAGAGACCCAGTACTTC. Translating gives CASSGTPQETQYF.